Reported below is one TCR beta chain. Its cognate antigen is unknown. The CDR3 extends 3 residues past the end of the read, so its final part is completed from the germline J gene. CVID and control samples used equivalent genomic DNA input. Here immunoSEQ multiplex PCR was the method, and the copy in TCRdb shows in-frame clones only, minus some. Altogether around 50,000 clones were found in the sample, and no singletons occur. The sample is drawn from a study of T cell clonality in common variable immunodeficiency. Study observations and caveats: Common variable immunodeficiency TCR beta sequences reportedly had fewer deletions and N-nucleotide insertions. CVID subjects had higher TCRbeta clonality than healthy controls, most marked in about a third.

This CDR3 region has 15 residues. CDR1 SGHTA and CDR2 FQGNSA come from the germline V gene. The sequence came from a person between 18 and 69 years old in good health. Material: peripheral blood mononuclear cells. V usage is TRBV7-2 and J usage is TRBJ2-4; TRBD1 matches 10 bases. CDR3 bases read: TGTGCCAGCAGCCGAGACCGGGACAGGGGTTATGGT. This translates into CASSRDRDRGYG. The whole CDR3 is CASSRDRDRGYGQYF. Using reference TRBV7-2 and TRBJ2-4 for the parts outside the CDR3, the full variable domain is GAGVSQSPSNKVTEKGKDVELRCDPISGHTALYWYRQSLGQGLEFLIYFQGNSAPDKSGLPSDRFSAERTGGSVSTLTIQRTQQEDSAVYLCASSRDRDRGYGQYFGAGTRLSVL.